Shown below are 24 T cell receptor beta chains from a single sample sequenced in a study of T cells in Graves' hyperthyroidism and ophthalmopathy (dated by TCRdb to between 2019 and 2020). Library construction relied on multiplex PCR. Data came from an Illumina HiSeq 2000. The TCR beta CDR3 regions were amplified from the RNA transcripts. For the first round of RT-PCR on the TCR CDR3, the HTBI primer set was used together with the Qiagen OneStep RT-PCR kit. The public reads were reanalyzed by TCRdb: fastp trimming at Q25, MiXCR alignment, in-frame beta chains only. Identical CDR3 proteins give one entry, which carries the most common genes and DNA. The sample table contains more than 600,000 distinct CDR3 sequences; only one count was recorded for 16% of them. The leading ten clones occupy 8.4% of the sample. The sequenced material came from blood. These receptors all come from a man aged 18 to 29 with Graves' hyperthyroidism.

In this sample, this clonotype turned up many times. The chain joins TRBV28 to TRBJ2-7; TRBD2 is a possible D gene (6 bases). Germline V lookup: CDR1 MDHEN, CDR2 SYDVKM. V lost 5 bases and J 0 bases, leaving 23 bases between the germline ends. The CDR3 is 18 residues long. The CDR3 region has the DNA TGTGCCAGCAGTCGCGGAGGGTGGGGGAGCACCAGCTCCTACGAGCAGTACTTC. This sequence encodes CASSRGGWGSTSSYEQYF.

This clonotype has just a few counts. The V call is TRBV7-8, the J call TRBJ2-3; 9 nucleotides agree with TRBD2. The J segment lost 1 base and the V segment lost 7 bases, leaving 9 bases of the junction unmatched. The CDR3 is 16 residues long. Germline V gene sequence: CDR1 SGHVS, CDR2 FQNEAQ. The CDR3 DNA reads as TGTGCCAGCACCCGATATGCGGGAGGGCGCACAGATACGCAGTATTTT. This sequence encodes CASTRYAGGRTDTQYF.

The sample holds many counts of this clonotype. The rearrangement joins TRBV6-2 or TRBV6-3 to TRBJ2-3; D gene uncertain. This CDR3 spans 12 amino acids. The V end lost 4 bases, the J end lost 4 bases, and 6 bases lay between the germline ends. Germline CDR1 and CDR2: MNHEY and SVGEGT. This chain's CDR3 is CASSSRSDTQYF. CDR3 sequence (DNA): TGTGCCAGCAGTTCGAGGTCAGATACGCAGTATTTT.

Ten or more counts support this clonotype. The rearrangement joins TRBV7-9 to TRBJ2-1; 7 bases line up with TRBD2. The V and J ends lost 5 bases and 7 bases, in that order; junction bases with no gene match: 11. CDR1 is SEHNR, CDR2 FQNEAQ, per germline (reference sequence). The CDR3 has 15 residues. The CDR3 coding sequence is TGTGCCAGCAGCCGCACCACCCTGGGAGGGAATGAGCAGTTCTTC. Protein product: CASSRTTLGGNEQFF.

The table lists this clonotype with a count of one. A much larger clone differs by one base, so this may be a read error. The V and J genes are TRBV20-1 and TRBJ2-7; D might be TRBD2 (6 bases). From germline, CDR1 is DFQATT and CDR2 SNEGSKA (reference sequence). The CDR3 loop spans 14 amino acids. Here the CDR3 reads CSARVRRRAYERYF. CDR3 coding DNA: TGCAGTGCTAGAGTACGACGGAGGGCCTACGAGCGGTACTTC.

The chain has TRBV20-1 and TRBJ1-1; 11 bases are shared with TRBD1. CDR3 length: 16 amino acids. CDR1 and CDR2 from the germline V gene are DFQATT and SNEGSKA (reference sequence). V trimming: 2 bases; J trimming: 2 bases; junction bases outside the gene matches: 7. The CDR3 spells CSARKGGTGGNTEAFF. The CDR3 DNA sequence: TGCAGTGCTAGAAAGGGAGGGACAGGGGGAAACACTGAAGCTTTCTTT.

The rearrangement links TRBV3-1 to TRBJ2-1; 13 nucleotides agree with TRBD2. The germline gives CDR1 LGHDT, CDR2 YNNKEL (reference sequence). With 6 bases clipped from V and 4 bases from J, the junction kept 12 bases outside the gene matches. This CDR3 is 18 amino acids long. The CDR3 coding sequence is TGTGCCAGCAGGGATGGGACTAGCGGGGCTACGACATACAATGAGCAGTTCTTC. It is translated as CASRDGTSGATTYNEQFF.

This clonotype was counted at least ten times. This sequence joins TRBV18 and TRBJ2-7, with a weak D call TRBD1 (5 bases). Trimming pared 0 bases from V and 2 bases from J, leaving 11 bases between. There are 15 residues in the CDR3. From germline, CDR1 is KGHSH and CDR2 LQKENI. The CDR3 is CASSPPIQGPYEQYF. CDR3 sequence (DNA): TGTGCCAGCTCACCACCAATTCAGGGCCCCTACGAGCAGTACTTC. Based on the CDR3 plus reference TRBV18 and TRBJ2-7, the full variable domain is NAGVMQNPRHLVRRRGQEARLRCSPMKGHSHVYWYRQLPEEGLKFMVYLQKENIIDESGMPKERFSAEFPKEGPSILRIQQVVRGDSAAYFCASSPPIQGPYEQYFGPGTRLTVT.

This chain links TRBV20-1 with TRBJ1-1; 8 bases are a match to TRBD1. V trimming: 6 bases; J trimming: 1 base; junction bases outside the gene matches: 4. The germline V gene has CDR1 DFQATT and CDR2 SNEGSKA (reference sequence). There are 13 residues in the CDR3. Written as DNA, the CDR3 is TGCAGTGCGTTGACAGGGGCGAACACTGAAGCTTTCTTT. Its protein is CSALTGANTEAFF.

This clonotype was counted between two and nine times. The chain combines TRBV5-1 with TRBJ2-1; 9 nucleotides agree with TRBD2. The V gene's germline CDR1 is SGHRS and CDR2 YFSETQ. This CDR3 has 14 residues. J was trimmed by 6 bases and V by 7 bases; bases with no gene match: 8. The CDR3 DNA follows: TGCGCCAGCGGTTTGATTAGCGGGGGCAATGAGCAGTTCTTC. This gives the protein CASGLISGGNEQFF.

The chain combines TRBV10-2 with TRBJ2-1, with 12 bases fitting TRBD2. The CDR3 length is 16 residues. V was clipped by 3 bases and J by 8 bases; unmatched bases: 8. Germline V gene data show CDR1 as WSHSY and CDR2 as SAAADI. The CDR3 sequence: CASSERLAGGPYEQFF. In DNA, the CDR3 is TGCGCCAGCAGTGAAAGGCTAGCGGGAGGGCCATATGAGCAGTTCTTC.

This clonotype was observed a handful of times. The genes are TRBV18 and TRBJ1-5; 9 positions match TRBD1. Germline trimming cut 3 bases from V and 7 bases from J; bases unmatched to any gene: 7. The length of the CDR3 is 15 residues. Germline loops: CDR1 KGHSH, CDR2 LQKENI. CDR3 nucleotides: TGTGCCAGCTCACCGGGACAGGGACTTGGGCAGCCCCAGCATTTT. Protein sequence: CASSPGQGLGQPQHF. The entire variable domain, with the rest obtained from reference TRBV18 and TRBJ1-5, is as follows: NAGVMQNPRHLVRRRGQEARLRCSPMKGHSHVYWYRQLPEEGLKFMVYLQKENIIDESGMPKERFSAEFPKEGPSILRIQQVVRGDSAAYFCASSPGQGLGQPQHFGDGTRLSIL.

This clonotype was observed at least ten times. This chain joins TRBV28 and TRBJ1-1, with 8 bases fitting TRBD1. The CDR3 has 13 residues. V lost 6 bases to trimming and J lost 6 bases; unmatched junction nucleotides: 6. CDR1 and CDR2 (germline): MDHEN, SYDVKM. For the CDR3, the DNA is TGTGCCAGCAGCCGCTCAGGGGGCTCTGAAGCTTTCTTT. This gives the protein CASSRSGGSEAFF.

This clonotype has at least ten counts. The chain is built from TRBV20-1 and TRBJ2-1; a possible D gene is TRBD2 (6 bases). The length of the CDR3 is 15 residues. Germline values: CDR1 DFQATT, CDR2 SNEGSKA (reference sequence). V gave up 5 bases and J gave up 1 base, with 15 bases separating them. As DNA, the CDR3 is TGCAGTGCTGGAGGCGGGGCGGTGTCCTACAATGAGCAGTTCTTC. This encodes CSAGGGAVSYNEQFF.

The V call is TRBV7-9, the J call TRBJ2-3; TRBD2 matches 8 bases. The CDR3 is made up of 14 amino acids. The V and J ends lost 5 bases and 5 bases, in that order; junction bases with no gene match: 6. Germline loops: CDR1 SEHNR, CDR2 FQNEAQ (reference sequence). The CDR3 DNA reads as TGTGCCAGCAGCCCAAGCGGGAGTGGAGATACGCAGTATTTT. This sequence encodes CASSPSGSGDTQYF.

There are many counts of this clonotype. V gene TRBV7-9 combines with J gene TRBJ2-7; 8 nucleotides line up with TRBD2. Germline CDR1 is SEHNR and CDR2 is FQNEAQ (reference sequence). With 7 bases clipped from V and 6 bases from J, the junction kept 5 bases outside the gene matches. The CDR3 loop spans 12 amino acids. The CDR3 bases are TGTGCCAGCACCCCGGGGGGGGGCGAGCAGTACTTC. Amino acids: CASTPGGGEQYF.

This clonotype is a singleton in its sample. This sequence joins TRBV4-3 and TRBJ2-5, with TRBD1 identical over 7 bases. CDR1 is LGHNA and CDR2 is YSLEER in the germline V gene. The V and J ends lost 1 base and 5 bases, in that order; junction bases with no gene match: 7. The CDR3 spans 15 residues. The CDR3 DNA sequence: TGCGCCAGCAGCCAAGGCACGACAGGGCGCGAGACCCAGTACTTC. Residues: CASSQGTTGRETQYF.

V and J are TRBV3-1 and TRBJ1-2; 10 bases are shared with TRBD1. V trimming: 5 bases; J trimming: 3 bases; junction bases outside the gene matches: 6. The CDR3 is 15 amino acids. Germline CDR1 is LGHDT and CDR2 is YNNKEL (reference sequence). The CDR3 DNA follows: TGTGCCAGCAGCAAAGGGACAGGGGCTTACTATGGCTACACCTTC. It specifies CASSKGTGAYYGYTF.

This clonotype was recorded a few times. In DNA form, the CDR3 reads TGCGCCAGCAGCTTGGGACTAGCGGCCGGGAATACGCAGTATTTT. Its protein is CASSLGLAAGNTQYF. This chain joins TRBV4-1 and TRBJ2-3, with TRBD2 matching over 11 bases. The CDR3 totals 15 residues. Unmatched junction bases numbered 8, after V lost 5 bases and J lost 7 bases. Germline-derived CDR1 and CDR2 are MGHRA and YSYEKL.

There are a few counts of this clonotype. This sequence joins TRBV27 and TRBJ2-3; 15 bases align to TRBD2. Germline V CDR1 and CDR2: MNHEY, SMNVEV (reference sequence). The CDR3 extends over 15 amino acids. The V segment lost 7 bases and the J segment 6 bases; nucleotides outside the gene matches: 5. The CDR3 spells CASTRGTSGRDTQYF. In DNA, the CDR3 is TGTGCCAGCACCCGGGGGACTAGCGGGAGGGATACGCAGTATTTT.

This clonotype was observed a few times. The chain links TRBV19 to TRBJ2-5; maybe TRBD2 (6 bases). CDR1 is LNHDA, CDR2 SQIVND, per germline (reference sequence). The CDR3 length is 16 residues. V lost 5 bases and J 4 bases, leaving 20 bases between the germline ends. The CDR3, as DNA: TGTGCCAGTAGTCCCCCTGGGGGAGGAATGCCAGAGACCCAGTACTTC. The encoded protein is CASSPPGGGMPETQYF.

This clonotype showed up many times. V gene TRBV2 combines with J gene TRBJ2-7; 9 bases fit TRBD1. The junction had 9 bases not matched to a gene; V was cut back by 6 bases and J by 6 bases. In germline, CDR1 is SNHLY, CDR2 FYNNEI. The CDR3 is 14 residues long. This CDR3 is CASSLDRGSREQYF. CDR3 coding DNA: TGTGCCAGCAGCCTTGACAGGGGGAGTCGCGAGCAGTACTTC.

This clonotype was recorded at least ten times. This rearrangement joins TRBV6-1 to TRBJ1-2; 10 nucleotides match TRBD1. Germline V lookup: CDR1 MNHNS, CDR2 SASEGT. The CDR3 extends over 16 amino acids. Trimming at V came to 4 bases and at J to 4 bases, leaving 9 bases not matched to a gene. The CDR3 DNA is TGTGCCAGCAGTGGCCGGGACAGGGGCTTGTCCTATGGCTACACCTTC. Its translation: CASSGRDRGLSYGYTF.

This clonotype was recorded at least ten times. This chain's CDR3 is CASSLTSGRFGNEQFF. CDR3 bases: TGTGCCAGCAGCCTCACTAGCGGGAGATTCGGGAATGAGCAGTTCTTC. The chain joins TRBV11-3 to TRBJ2-1, with 11 bases identical to TRBD2. This CDR3 region has 16 residues. J was trimmed by 7 bases and V by 5 bases; bases with no gene match: 10. Germline V lookup: CDR1 SGHNT, CDR2 YENEEA.